These 16 T cell receptor beta chains were sequenced from one sample in a study of CD4 T cells in relation to SARS-CoV-2 and coronaviruses. The table came from immunoSEQ multiplex PCR; TCRdb's copy has only in-frame clones and leaves some out. Of 60,000 or so clones in the sample, around 93% were seen once. CD4+ T cells from unexposed donors were obtained before the COVID-19 pandemic (2011-2018). Sequenced sample: naive CD4+ T cells from PBMCs. Specified subset: naive CD4+ T cells isolated by negative enrichment. The receptors originated from a human donor in good health.

This clone has only a few counts. J is TRBJ2-3 and V is TRBV4-2; 8 positions match TRBD2. Per germline, CDR1 LGHNA and CDR2 YNFKEQ. J lost 3 bases, V lost 1 base, and 0 bases had no gene match. This CDR3 is built from 14 residues. This CDR3 is CASSQAGGTDTQYF. The CDR3 region has the DNA TGTGCCAGCAGCCAAGCGGGAGGGACAGATACGCAGTATTTT.

The chain uses TRBV28 and TRBJ2-7; D uncertain. The germline V gene encodes CDR1 MDHEN and CDR2 SYDVKM. The V end lost 3 bases, the J end lost 4 bases, and 13 bases lay between the germline ends. The CDR3 is made up of 14 amino acids. DNA of the CDR3: TGTGCCAGCAGTTTTAGAAAACCGCCTTACGAGCAGTACTTC. The encoded protein is CASSFRKPPYEQYF.

This clone was counted once. The CDR3 sequence: CASINVRGASNQPQHF. The DNA for the CDR3 is TGTGCCAGTATTAACGTCAGGGGAGCTAGCAATCAGCCCCAGCATTTT. The chain couples TRBV19 to TRBJ1-5; weak D call: TRBD1 (6 bases). The CDR3 is 16 amino acids. Germline CDR1 and CDR2: LNHDA and SQIVND (reference sequence). Trimming cost V 7 bases and J 0 bases, with 16 bases left between them.

This rearrangement joins TRBV10-1 to TRBJ2-1; D unclear. The CDR3 spans 14 residues. V dropped 4 bases and J dropped 8 bases, with 15 bases sitting between them. CDR1 and CDR2 (germline): WNHNN, SYGVQD (reference sequence). Written as DNA, the CDR3 is TGCGCCAGCAGTGGTACAGACCCGTCCTATGAGCAGTTCTTC. Its translation is CASSGTDPSYEQFF.

The V call is TRBV11-2, the J call TRBJ2-2; 9 bases match TRBD2. The CDR3 sequence is 16 residues long. Germline CDR1 and CDR2: SGHAT and FQNNGV. V dropped 2 bases and J dropped 7; count of bases not matched to a gene: 8. CDR3 sequence reads: CASSLIRGRVGGELFF. The CDR3 DNA sequence: TGTGCCAGCAGCTTAATTCGCGGGAGGGTTGGCGGGGAGCTGTTTTTT.

This clone appeared a single time. The chain carries TRBV25-1 and TRBJ2-3; perhaps TRBD2 as D (5 bases). The CDR3 has 13 amino acids. In germline, CDR1 is MGHDK, CDR2 SYGVNS. Trimming left V 10 bases short and J 4 bases short, with 15 bases between. CDR3 region: CATTPGFPDTQYF. CDR3 nucleotide sequence: TGTGCCACCACCCCGGGGTTCCCAGATACGCAGTATTTT.

CDR3 DNA sequence: TGTGCCAGCAGCCCTACTAACACCGGGGAGCTGTTTTTT. Amino acids: CASSPTNTGELFF. The chain has TRBV2 and TRBJ2-2; D unresolved. Germline assignment: CDR1 SNHLY and CDR2 FYNNEI. With 6 bases removed from V and 2 bases from J, the gap between germline ends came to 7 bases. CDR3 length: 13 amino acids.

The chain recombines TRBV7-3 with TRBJ2-5; D gene uncertain. CDR1 and CDR2 (germline): SGHTA, FQGTGA. The length of the CDR3 is 13 residues. Trimming pared 2 bases from V and 5 bases from J, leaving 9 bases between. This chain's CDR3 is CASSLDKRETQYF. CDR3 nucleotides: TGTGCCAGCAGCTTAGATAAAAGGGAGACCCAGTACTTC.

The chain recombines TRBV3-1 (or the pseudogene TRBV3-2) with TRBJ2-1; 10 nucleotides line up with TRBD2. This CDR3 is 16 amino acids long. V shed 3 bases, J shed 4 bases, and the junction held 6 bases outside the gene matches. Germline CDR1 reads LGHDT; CDR2 reads YNNKEL (reference sequence). The DNA for the CDR3 is TGTGCCAGCAGCCAGATCCGGACTAGCGGTTACAATGAGCAGTTCTTC. Protein: CASSQIRTSGYNEQFF.

About this clone: Other DNA variants within this sample encode the same CDR3. This chain uses TRBV6-1 with TRBJ2-2, with no clear D. The CDR3 covers 14 residues. Trimming cost V 1 base and J 1 base, with 4 bases left between them. CDR1 is MNHNS, CDR2 SASEGT, per germline. CDR3 amino acids: CASSEGVNTGELFF. In DNA, the CDR3 is TGTGCCAGCAGTGAAGGTGTGAACACCGGGGAGCTGTTTTTT.

V gene TRBV7-2 combines with J gene TRBJ2-3; maybe TRBD2 (6 bases). Germline V gene data show CDR1 as SGHTA and CDR2 as FQGNSA. V was pared by 5 bases and J by 6 bases, with 15 bases between. The CDR3 spans 14 residues. CDR3 protein: CASSPGLPSDTQYF. CDR3 sequence (DNA): TGTGCCAGCAGCCCGGGACTCCCCTCGGATACGCAGTATTTT.

The chain couples TRBV20-1 to TRBJ1-2; 7 positions agree with TRBD1. This CDR3 spans 11 amino acids. V shed 5 bases, J shed 7 bases, and the junction held 4 bases outside the gene matches. Germline values: CDR1 DFQATT, CDR2 SNEGSKA (reference sequence). The CDR3 DNA reads TGCAGTGCTGGGGGACAGACTGGCTACACCTTC. Its translation: CSAGGQTGYTF.

The rearrangement joins TRBV6-5 to TRBJ2-7; 7 bases align to TRBD2. The CDR3 contains 13 residues. J gave up 6 bases and V 6 bases, and 8 bases lay outside the gene matches. From germline, CDR1 is MNHEY and CDR2 SVGAGI. The CDR3 sequence: CASRGLGEGEQYF. The CDR3 DNA is TGTGCCAGCAGGGGATTAGGGGAGGGCGAGCAGTACTTC.

Only one count was recorded for this clone. CDR3 amino acids: CASSLARGLYNEQFF. The CDR3, as DNA: TGCGCCAGCAGCTTGGCCAGGGGGCTCTACAATGAGCAGTTCTTC. The V and J genes are TRBV5-1 and TRBJ2-1; 8 nucleotides match TRBD1. The trim removed 0 bases at V and 3 bases at J, leaving 2 bases unmatched. This CDR3 region has 15 residues. In germline, CDR1 is SGHRS, CDR2 YFSETQ. Based on the CDR3 plus reference TRBV5-1 and TRBJ2-1, the full variable domain is KAGVTQTPRYLIKTRGQQVTLSCSPISGHRSVSWYQQTPGQGLQFLFEYFSETQRNKGNFPGRFSGRQFSNSRSEMNVSTLELGDSALYLCASSLARGLYNEQFFGPGTRLTVL.

V gene TRBV5-1 combines with J gene TRBJ1-1; TRBD1 matches 9 bases. The germline V gene encodes CDR1 SGHRS and CDR2 YFSETQ. The trim removed 3 bases at V and 0 bases at J, leaving 6 bases unmatched. The CDR3 extends over 16 amino acids. The CDR3 protein is CASSWEGQGMNTEAFF. CDR3 sequence (DNA): TGCGCCAGCAGCTGGGAAGGACAGGGGATGAACACTGAAGCTTTCTTT. Full variable domain (remainder filled in from reference TRBV5-1 and TRBJ1-1): KAGVTQTPRYLIKTRGQQVTLSCSPISGHRSVSWYQQTPGQGLQFLFEYFSETQRNKGNFPGRFSGRQFSNSRSEMNVSTLELGDSALYLCASSWEGQGMNTEAFFGQGTRLTVV.

The V gene is TRBV5-1, the J gene TRBJ2-3; 9 nucleotides line up with TRBD2. Germline V gene sequence: CDR1 SGHRS, CDR2 YFSETQ. The V segment lost 3 bases and the J segment 3 bases; nucleotides outside the gene matches: 8. This CDR3 has 16 residues. CDR3 sequence (DNA): TGCGCCAGCAGCTCCCGAGCGGGAGGTTTGACAGATACGCAGTATTTT. This sequence encodes CASSSRAGGLTDTQYF. Looking up the rest from reference TRBV5-1 and TRBJ2-3 gives the full variable domain: KAGVTQTPRYLIKTRGQQVTLSCSPISGHRSVSWYQQTPGQGLQFLFEYFSETQRNKGNFPGRFSGRQFSNSRSEMNVSTLELGDSALYLCASSSRAGGLTDTQYFGPGTRLTVL.